These 14 T cell receptor beta chains were sequenced from one sample in a study of control samples from healthy donors and cancer patients. Method: immunoSEQ multiplex PCR; TCRdb's copy keeps in-frame clones and lacks some. The data hold over 200,000 clones, with roughly four fifths observed a single time. The sequencing input was PBMCs. The receptors were sampled from a woman in her sixties with lung cancer.

The genes are TRBV28 and TRBJ2-7; TRBD1 aligns across 12 bases. From germline, CDR1 is MDHEN and CDR2 SYDVKM. With V trimmed by 2 bases and J by 5 bases, 7 bases remained unmatched. The CDR3 length is 16 residues. CDR3 nucleotides: TGTGCCAGCAGTTTAATACCCGGGACAGGGGGCAACGAGCAGTACTTC. Protein: CASSLIPGTGGNEQYF.

The chain links TRBV30 to TRBJ1-4; D gene ambiguous. V was clipped by 7 bases and J by 0 bases, with 12 bases between them. CDR1 and CDR2 (germline): GTSNPN, SVGIG (reference sequence). There are 14 residues in the CDR3. The CDR3 loop is CAYESQATNEKLFF. As DNA, the CDR3 is TGTGCCTACGAAAGCCAAGCAACTAATGAAAAACTGTTTTTT.

The CDR3 protein is CSASDRGAGEKLFF. In DNA form, the CDR3 reads TGCAGTGCTAGTGACCGGGGGGCCGGTGAAAAACTGTTTTTT. The chain employs TRBV20-1 and TRBJ1-4; possible D gene TRBD1, 6 bases. Germline CDR1 reads DFQATT; CDR2 reads SNEGSKA (reference sequence). Deletions cut 3 bases from V and 7 bases from J, with 15 bases between. The CDR3 loop spans 14 amino acids.

V usage is TRBV6-5 and J usage is TRBJ2-7; 9 bases are a match to TRBD2. The CDR3 runs 15 residues. The germline CDR1 and CDR2 sequences are MNHEY and SVGAGI. The V segment lost 6 bases and the J segment 0 bases; nucleotides outside the gene matches: 6. This CDR3 reads CASRVAGESSYEQYF. The CDR3 nucleotides are TGTGCCAGCAGGGTAGCGGGGGAGAGCTCCTACGAGCAGTACTTC.

This clone was counted only a few times. V and J are TRBV6-5 and TRBJ2-2; 10 bases match TRBD2. V trimming: 7 bases; J trimming: 6 bases; junction bases outside the gene matches: 5. CDR1 MNHEY and CDR2 SVGAGI come from the germline V gene. The length of the CDR3 is 14 residues. The CDR3 sequence is CASTTLAGAGELFF. For the CDR3, the DNA is TGTGCCAGCACCACTCTAGCGGGAGCCGGGGAGCTGTTTTTT.

The V gene is TRBV2, the J gene TRBJ2-1, with 10 nucleotides matching TRBD1. CDR3 length: 16 residues. V shed 2 bases, J shed 5 bases, and the junction held 6 bases outside the gene matches. The germline V gene has CDR1 SNHLY and CDR2 FYNNEI. CDR3 sequence: CASSESYGTGDNEQFF. In DNA form, the CDR3 reads TGTGCCAGCAGTGAATCGTACGGGACAGGGGACAATGAGCAGTTCTTC.

V gene TRBV3-1 (or the pseudogene TRBV3-2) combines with J gene TRBJ1-2; D gene unclear. Germline CDR1 and CDR2: LGHDT and YNNKEL (reference sequence). V was clipped by 2 bases and J by 2 bases, with 9 bases between them. This CDR3 region has 14 residues. DNA for the CDR3: TGTGCCAGCAGCCAATCCCCACGGAACTATGGCTACACCTTC. Translation gives CASSQSPRNYGYTF.

The rearrangement links TRBV5-1 to TRBJ1-3; D uncertain. The CDR3 extends over 14 amino acids. V was clipped by 1 base and J by 0 bases, with 5 bases between them. Germline CDR1 SGHRS, CDR2 YFSETQ. CDR3: CASSLYGSGNTIYF. For the CDR3, the DNA is TGCGCCAGCAGCTTGTACGGCTCTGGAAACACCATATATTTT.

The chain is built from TRBV6-5 and TRBJ2-1, with D perhaps TRBD1 or TRBD2 (6 bases each). This CDR3 comprises 16 residues. Germline loops: CDR1 MNHEY, CDR2 SVGAGI. The ends were cut back, 2 bases at V and 6 bases at J, with 17 bases in the middle. This CDR3 is CASSYVPPGAGNEQFF. CDR3 DNA: TGTGCCAGCAGTTACGTACCCCCGGGGGCTGGCAATGAGCAGTTCTTC.

The genes are TRBV19 and TRBJ2-5; 7 bases align to TRBD1. CDR1 and CDR2 (germline): LNHDA, SQIVND (reference sequence). CDR3 length equals 15 residues. V lost 4 bases to trimming and J lost 5 bases; unmatched junction nucleotides: 10. Here the CDR3 DNA reads TGTGCCAGTAGTACCCTGGGACAGCAGATGGAGACCCAGTACTTC. As protein: CASSTLGQQMETQYF.

This chain joins TRBV27 and TRBJ2-3; 10 nucleotides align to TRBD2. V lost 4 bases to trimming and J lost 3 bases; unmatched junction nucleotides: 10. The CDR3 runs 17 residues. Germline CDR1 MNHEY, CDR2 SMNVEV (reference sequence). The CDR3 DNA is TGTGCCAGCAGTTCCTTTAGGACTAGCGGTGGAACAGATACGCAGTATTTT. Amino acid sequence: CASSSFRTSGGTDTQYF.

The chain combines TRBV6-2 or TRBV6-3 with TRBJ2-1, with D possibly matching TRBD2 (6 bases). Germline V gene data show CDR1 as MNHEY and CDR2 as SVGEGT. The CDR3 spans 16 residues. Trimming removed 4 bases at V and 4 bases at J, with 17 bases between. The CDR3 region has the DNA TGTGCCAGCAGTTCCCGGGCGGGGATATCTTACAATGAGCAGTTCTTC. It is translated as CASSSRAGISYNEQFF.

This chain uses TRBV5-8 with TRBJ2-3; D uncertain. CDR3 length equals 14 residues. Germline-derived CDR1 and CDR2 are SGHTS and YDEGEE. Trimming shortened V by 7 bases and J by 6 bases, and 18 bases separated the two germline ends. Written as DNA, the CDR3 is TGTGCCAGCCCGTCGAGCGTGCGTGGGGATACGCAGTATTTT. Translation gives CASPSSVRGDTQYF.

This chain joins TRBV18 and TRBJ2-3; 9 nucleotides line up with TRBD2. The germline gives CDR1 KGHSH, CDR2 LQKENI. V was clipped by 3 bases and J by 5 bases; unmatched bases: 6. This CDR3 has 15 amino acids. DNA of the CDR3: TGTGCCAGCTCACCGTTAGCGGGGGCGGTAGATACGCAGTATTTT. This gives the protein CASSPLAGAVDTQYF.